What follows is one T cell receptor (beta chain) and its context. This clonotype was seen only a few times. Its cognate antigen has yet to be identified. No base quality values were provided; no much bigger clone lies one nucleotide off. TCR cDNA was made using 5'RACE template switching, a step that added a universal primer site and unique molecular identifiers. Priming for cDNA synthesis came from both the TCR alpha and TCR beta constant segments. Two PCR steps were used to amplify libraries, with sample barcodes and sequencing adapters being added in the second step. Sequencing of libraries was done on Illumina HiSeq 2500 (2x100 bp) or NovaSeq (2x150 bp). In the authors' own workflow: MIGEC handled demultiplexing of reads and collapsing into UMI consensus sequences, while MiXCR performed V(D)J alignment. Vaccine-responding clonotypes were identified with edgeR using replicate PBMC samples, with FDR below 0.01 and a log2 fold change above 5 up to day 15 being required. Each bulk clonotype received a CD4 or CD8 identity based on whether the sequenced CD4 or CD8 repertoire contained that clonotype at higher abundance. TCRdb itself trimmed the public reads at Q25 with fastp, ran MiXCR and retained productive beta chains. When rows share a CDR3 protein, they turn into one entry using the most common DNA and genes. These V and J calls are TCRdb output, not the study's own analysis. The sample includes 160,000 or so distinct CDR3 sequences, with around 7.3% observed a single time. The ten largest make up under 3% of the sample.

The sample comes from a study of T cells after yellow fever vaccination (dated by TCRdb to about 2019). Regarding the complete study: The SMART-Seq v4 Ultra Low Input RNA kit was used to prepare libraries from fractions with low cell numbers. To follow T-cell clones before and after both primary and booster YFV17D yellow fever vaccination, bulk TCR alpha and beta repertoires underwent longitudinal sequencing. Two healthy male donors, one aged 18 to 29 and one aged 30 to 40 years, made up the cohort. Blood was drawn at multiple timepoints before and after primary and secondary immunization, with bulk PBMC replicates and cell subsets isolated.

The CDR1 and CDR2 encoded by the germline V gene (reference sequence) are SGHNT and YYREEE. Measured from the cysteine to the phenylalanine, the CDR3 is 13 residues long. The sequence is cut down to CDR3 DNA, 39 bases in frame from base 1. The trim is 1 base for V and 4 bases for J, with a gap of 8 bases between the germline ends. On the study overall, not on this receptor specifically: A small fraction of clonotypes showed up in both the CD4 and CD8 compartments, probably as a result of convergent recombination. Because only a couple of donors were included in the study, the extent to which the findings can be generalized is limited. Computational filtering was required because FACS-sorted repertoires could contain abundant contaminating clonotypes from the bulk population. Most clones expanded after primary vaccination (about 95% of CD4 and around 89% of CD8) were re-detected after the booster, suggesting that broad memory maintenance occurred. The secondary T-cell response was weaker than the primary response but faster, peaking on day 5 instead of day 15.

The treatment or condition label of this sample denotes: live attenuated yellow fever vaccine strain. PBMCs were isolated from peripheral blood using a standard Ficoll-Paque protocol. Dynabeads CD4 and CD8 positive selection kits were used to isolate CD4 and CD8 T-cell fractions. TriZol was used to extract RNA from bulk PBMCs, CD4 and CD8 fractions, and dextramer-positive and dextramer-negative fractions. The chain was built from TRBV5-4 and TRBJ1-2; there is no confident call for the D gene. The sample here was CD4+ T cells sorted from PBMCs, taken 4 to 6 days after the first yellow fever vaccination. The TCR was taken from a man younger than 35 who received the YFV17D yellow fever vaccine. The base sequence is TGTGCCAGCAGCTTGAAGGCGGTCTATGGCTACACCTTC. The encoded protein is CASSLKAVYGYTF. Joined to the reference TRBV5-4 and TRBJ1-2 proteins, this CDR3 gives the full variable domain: ETGVTQSPTHLIKTRGQQVTLRCSSQSGHNTVSWYQQALGQGPQFIFQYYREEENGRGNFPPRFSGLQFPNYSSELNVNALELDDSALYLCASSLKAVYGYTFGSGTRLTVV.